The 8 T cell receptor beta chains in this list originate from one sample, sequenced in a study of T cell repertoires and HLA-DP antigens. Using immunoSEQ multiplex PCR, the repertoire was profiled, and TCRdb retains in-frame clones only, with some absent. The sample consists of about 89,000 clones, about 89% of them appearing once. These receptors have no identified antigens. Sequencing was carried out using CD4+ T cells from PBMCs. Source of these receptors: a man aged 50 to 59 in good health and CMV-seronegative.

The chain recombines TRBV19 with TRBJ2-4, with D unclear. In germline, CDR1 is LNHDA, CDR2 SQIVND (reference sequence). The CDR3 is 15 amino acids. V shed 3 bases and J shed 1 base, with 10 bases lying between them. Here the CDR3 DNA reads TGTGCCAGTAGTATGCCCCCGGGCGCCAAAAACATTCAGTACTTC. Translation gives CASSMPPGAKNIQYF.

The chain has TRBV5-8 and TRBJ1-5; no clear D. Germline V gene data show CDR1 as SGHTS and CDR2 as YDEGEE. V gave up 5 bases and J gave up 9 bases, with 9 bases separating them. CDR3 size: 11 residues. The CDR3 here is CASRNLPPQHF. The CDR3 nucleotides are TGTGCCAGCAGAAACCTCCCGCCCCAGCATTTT.

This clone was seen once. This chain links TRBV28 with TRBJ2-1, with 13 bases fitting TRBD2. Trimming took 6 bases from V and 8 from J; bases not matched to a gene: 7. Germline V lookup: CDR1 MDHEN, CDR2 SYDVKM. The CDR3 totals 15 residues. This CDR3 is CASRQLAGGPHEQFF. The CDR3 bases are TGTGCCAGCAGACAACTAGCGGGAGGGCCCCATGAGCAGTTCTTC. Combining the CDR3 with reference TRBV28 and TRBJ2-1 gives the whole variable domain DVKVTQSSRYLVKRTGEKVFLECVQDMDHENMFWYRQDPGLGLRLIYFSYDVKMKEKGDIPEGYSVSREKKERFSLILESASTNQTSMYLCASRQLAGGPHEQFFGPGTRLTVL.

The gene calls are TRBV5-4 and TRBJ1-1; no definite D call. The CDR3 runs to 13 residues. Trimming took 5 bases from V and 2 from J, leaving 10 bases between them. Germline V gene sequence: CDR1 SGHNT, CDR2 YYREEE (reference sequence). The CDR3 region has the DNA TGTGCCAGCAGTTGGAAGGGAAACACTGAAGCTTTCTTT. Translating gives CASSWKGNTEAFF.

V is TRBV10-3 and J is TRBJ1-2, with D possibly TRBD1 on 6 matching bases. The CDR3 spans 14 residues. V was clipped by 6 bases and J by 6 bases, with 17 bases between them. Germline V gives CDR1 ENHRY, CDR2 SYGVKD. CDR3 nucleotide sequence: TGTGCCATCAGCCGACAGGTCGGGAGGGATGGCTACACCTTC. Its protein is CAISRQVGRDGYTF.

The V and J genes are TRBV6-5 and TRBJ1-2; D uncertain. The V gene lost 5 bases and the J gene lost 8 bases, with 15 bases spanning the gap. The length of the CDR3 is 13 residues. Germline-derived CDR1 and CDR2 are MNHEY and SVGAGI. CDR3: CASSGLRAEGYTF. CDR3 nucleotide sequence: TGTGCCAGCAGTGGCCTTAGGGCAGAGGGCTACACCTTC.

The chain is built from TRBV9 and TRBJ2-7, with TRBD1 matching over 7 bases. Per germline, CDR1 SGDLS and CDR2 YYNGEE. V was clipped by 4 bases and J by 5 bases; unmatched bases: 12. CDR3 length: 15 amino acids. The CDR3: CASSFSDSQGHEQYF. The CDR3 bases are TGTGCCAGCAGCTTTTCGGACTCACAGGGGCACGAGCAGTACTTC.

The chain employs TRBV6-6 and TRBJ1-2, with 8 bases identical to TRBD1. V gave up 8 bases and J gave up 4 bases; unmatched junction bases: 9. CDR1 is MNHNY, CDR2 SVGAGI, per germline (reference sequence). This CDR3 comprises 14 residues. CDR3 sequence reads: CASAPRGLGYGYTF. The CDR3 bases are TGTGCCAGCGCCCCCAGGGGGCTGGGCTATGGCTACACCTTC.